These 16 T cell receptor beta chains were sequenced from one sample in a study of tumor-infiltrating lymphocytes in primary liver carcinoma. From 450 to 600 ng total RNA, TCR beta cDNA was generated with a primer in the constant region. Generation of the TCR beta libraries relied on three nested multiplex PCR rounds using slightly modified ARM-PCR. TRBV1-TRBV30 forward primers paired with a C-beta reverse primer were used in the first two PCR rounds, which ran approximately 10 cycles each. TCRdb reprocessed the multiplex PCR reads via MiXCR and lists one record per CDR3 protein. The data show about 130,000 distinct CDR3 sequences, 60% to 80% seen once. The roughly 18-32 mg bulk tissue piece was not sorted before simultaneous RNA and DNA extraction. The sequenced material came from liver tumor tissue from sampling region 3. The sample's subset: tumor region T3, left-lateral pole. The receptors here all came from a woman aged 55-75 years with primary liver carcinoma and hepatitis B virus infection.

A word on this clonotype: Possible read error: a much larger clone is one base away. The CDR3 nucleotides are TGTGCCAGCGCACCACGGGGGGGCTACAATCAGCCCCAGCATTTT. Translating it yields CASAPRGGYNQPQHF. The chain combines TRBV5-6 with TRBJ1-5; TRBD1 might be the D (6 bases). Trimming removed 7 bases from V and 3 bases from J, with 17 bases in between. In germline, CDR1 is SGHDT, CDR2 YYEEEE. The CDR3 totals 15 residues.

For this clonotype: This may be a read error, as it is one base from a much larger clone. The rearrangement joins TRBV5-1 to TRBJ1-1; 7 bases match TRBD1. The germline V gene has CDR1 SGHRS and CDR2 YFSETQ. CDR3 length: 14 amino acids. The CDR3 region is CASSLATGRADAFF. The CDR3 coding sequence is TGCGCCAGCAGCTTGGCGACAGGGAGAGCTGACGCTTTCTTT.

With respect to this clonotype: No conserved phenylalanine or tryptophan is present at the end of the CDR3, so a read error is the likely explanation. The DNA is left out, because the CDR3 cannot be placed on it with certainty; the CDR3 is given as TCRdb lists it. The chain employs TRBV28 and TRBJ2-5; whether TRBD2, the table's D call, matches the DNA was not checked. From its first to its last residue, the CDR3 has 11 amino acids. Germline V CDR1 and CDR2: MDHEN, SYDVKM. This CDR3 is CASSQLAGFVI.

Regarding this clonotype: A junction end diverges from the germline sequence, so it may reflect a read error. The rearrangement joins TRBV6-6 to TRBJ1-2, with D perhaps TRBD1 (6 bases). The CDR3 runs 13 residues. Germline-derived CDR1 and CDR2 are MNHNY and SVGAGI (reference sequence). The CDR3 bases are TGTGCCAGCAGTTACCTGGGACATACCGGCTGCACCTTC. It translates to CASSYLGHTGCTF.

To note about this clonotype: A read error may produce the germline difference seen at one junction end. The chain uses TRBV5-1 and TRBJ2-7; 13 bases are a match to TRBD2. CDR3 length: 15 residues. From germline, CDR1 is SGHRS and CDR2 YFSETQ. CDR3 in amino acids: CAASPGTSGDPYQHF. DNA for the CDR3: TGCGCCGCCAGCCCCGGGACTAGCGGGGACCCTTACCAGCACTTC.

The chain joins TRBV12-3 or TRBV12-4 to TRBJ2-1, with unresolved D. This CDR3 is built from 15 residues. V dropped 7 bases and J dropped 9 bases, with 22 bases sitting between them. Here the CDR3 reads CASTIVGSLVSEQFF. CDR3 sequence (DNA): TGTGCCAGCACCATCGTAGGGTCCCTTGTCAGTGAGCAGTTCTTC.

There are many counts of this clonotype. V usage is TRBV5-4 and J usage is TRBJ2-7; D is unresolved. The V gene lost 5 bases and the J gene lost 1 base, with 10 bases spanning the gap. The CDR3 is 13 residues long. CDR1 and CDR2 (germline): SGHNT, YYREEE (reference sequence). CDR3 sequence: CASRSILSYEQYF. In DNA, the CDR3 is TGTGCCAGCAGGTCGATATTATCCTACGAGCAGTACTTC.

This clonotype was seen ten or more times. The rearrangement uses TRBV12-3 or TRBV12-4 and TRBJ2-3; D is undetermined. Trimming removed 4 bases from V and 1 base from J, with 9 bases in between. The CDR3 totals 14 residues. DNA for the CDR3: TGTGCCAGCAGTTCCCTGGGTCGCACAGATACGCAGTATTTT. It translates to CASSSLGRTDTQYF.

This clonotype has only a few counts. A much larger clone differs by one base, so this may be a read error. The chain recombines TRBV4-1 with TRBJ2-5, with 8 bases lining up with TRBD2. Germline CDR1 and CDR2: MGHRA and YSYEKL. The CDR3 has 16 residues. The CDR3 sequence is CTSSHTLGGAQETQYF. The CDR3 DNA sequence: TGCACCAGCAGCCACACACTCGGGGGGGCGCAGGAGACCCAGTACTTC.

This clonotype was detected a few times. This rearrangement joins TRBV30 to TRBJ1-2, with TRBD1 identical over 7 bases. The length of the CDR3 is 15 residues. Germline V lookup: CDR1 GTSNPN, CDR2 SVGIG (reference sequence). Trimming at V came to 3 bases and at J to 4 bases, leaving 11 bases not matched to a gene. The CDR3 reads CAWSPGTAFFYGYTF. The DNA of the CDR3 is TGTGCCTGGAGCCCCGGGACAGCCTTTTTCTATGGCTACACCTTC. Looking up the rest from reference TRBV30 and TRBJ1-2 gives the full variable domain: SQTIHQWPATLVQPVGSPLSLECTVEGTSNPNLYWYRQAAGRGLQLLFYSVGIGQISSEVPQNLSASRPQDRQFILSSKKLLLSDSGFYLCAWSPGTAFFYGYTFGSGTRLTVV.

This clonotype was counted a few times. CDR3 sequence: CASSLSGTNEKLFF. The CDR3 nucleotides are TGTGCCAGCAGTTTATCCGGAACTAATGAAAAACTGTTTTTT. The chain couples TRBV28 to TRBJ1-4, with D unclear. Germline V gene sequence: CDR1 MDHEN, CDR2 SYDVKM. The CDR3 length is 14 residues. V was trimmed by 1 base and J by 1 base, leaving 4 bases between them. The whole variable domain, filled in from reference TRBV28 and TRBJ1-4, reads DVKVTQSSRYLVKRTGEKVFLECVQDMDHENMFWYRQDPGLGLRLIYFSYDVKMKEKGDIPEGYSVSREKKERFSLILESASTNQTSMYLCASSLSGTNEKLFFGSGTQLSVL.

This clonotype has ten or more counts. The V gene is TRBV12-3 or TRBV12-4, the J gene TRBJ1-6; the D is unclear. Trimming pared 3 bases from V and 9 bases from J, leaving 6 bases between. This CDR3 region has 12 residues. CDR3 sequence: CASSLSRSPLHF. The CDR3 region has the DNA TGTGCCAGCAGTTTGTCTCGTTCACCCCTCCACTTT.

Details on this clonotype: The conserved phenylalanine or tryptophan is not found at the CDR3 terminus, so this likely reflects a read error. V and J are TRBV6-5 and TRBJ2-7, with D possibly TRBD2 on 5 matching bases. The germline V gene encodes CDR1 MNHEY and CDR2 SVGAGI. CDR3 length: 14 amino acids. The V gene lost 4 bases and the J gene lost 2 bases, with 12 bases spanning the gap. CDR3 loop: CASSSKDWTYEQYI. The CDR3 DNA reads TGTGCCAGCAGTTCGAAGGACTGGACCTACGAGCAGTACATC.

On this clonotype: A much larger clone lies one base from this, so it may be a read error. The chain combines TRBV4-2 with TRBJ2-3; D not resolved. Trimming removed 0 bases from V and 4 bases from J, with 5 bases in between. The CDR3 is made up of 13 amino acids. From germline, CDR1 is LGHNA and CDR2 YNFKEQ. The chain's CDR3 is CASSQETSDTQYF. The CDR3, as DNA: TGTGCCAGCAGCCAAGAGACATCAGATACGCAGTATTTT.

Details on this clonotype: One junction end does not reproduce the germline sequence, and a read error may be involved. The chain is built from TRBV12-3 or TRBV12-4 and TRBJ2-1; D ambiguous. The CDR3 sequence is 12 residues long. This CDR3 is CASRTRTNEQFF. For the CDR3, the DNA is TGTGCCAGCAGAACAAGGACCAATGAGCAGTTCTTT.

The chain links TRBV28 to TRBJ2-4; 16 positions agree with TRBD2. There are 19 residues in the CDR3. V lost 3 bases and J lost 5; bases outside the gene matches: 10. Germline V gene data show CDR1 as MDHEN and CDR2 as SYDVKM. CDR3 amino acids: CASSLLGLAGGEAENIQYF. CDR3 nucleotide sequence: TGTGCCAGCAGTTTGTTGGGACTAGCGGGAGGGGAGGCCGAAAACATTCAGTACTTC.